This TCR beta chain came from a study of T cells in localized non-small cell lung cancer. The CDR3 has 15 amino acids. Germline V gene sequence: CDR1 GTSNPN, CDR2 SVGIG (reference sequence). V trimming: 2 bases; J trimming: 6 bases; junction bases outside the gene matches: 6. On this clone: Its antigen is as yet unknown.

Using immunoSEQ multiplex PCR, the repertoire was profiled, and TCRdb retains in-frame clones only, with some absent. The repertoire includes 15,000 or so clones, about 85% of them detected once, and approximately 23% sits in the top ten. Study-wide results and limits: Highest T cell clonality was seen in uninvolved adjacent lung, surpassing that measured in tumor. Elevated circulating T cell density in blood was associated with longer overall survival.

The source material was peripheral blood, sampled before any cancer treatment. The chain couples TRBV30 to TRBJ2-1, with 11 bases identical to TRBD2. The sequence derives from a male donor older than 55 with stage I lung adenocarcinoma. The CDR3 DNA reads TGTGCCTGGAGTAGACTTGGACTAGCGGGCAATGAGCAGTTCTTC. Translated, it gives CAWSRLGLAGNEQFF.